This T cell receptor beta chain was captured in a study of T cell changes during pregnancy in multiple sclerosis. V was clipped by 1 base and J by 0 bases; unmatched bases: 5. The CDR3 length is 16 residues. Germline V lookup: CDR1 SGHTA, CDR2 FQGNSA. The assay was immunoSEQ multiplex PCR, and TCRdb's table has in-frame clones only and misses some. The sample carries 55,000 to 95,000 clones, approximately 90% recorded once. The chain employs TRBV7-2 and TRBJ2-7, with 8 bases identical to TRBD1. This TCR came from a female donor in good health, enrolled as a control in a pregnancy study. Material: peripheral blood, obtained in the second trimester of pregnancy. Written as DNA, the CDR3 is TGTGCCAGCAGCTTAGGGCCAGGGGGCGCCTCCTACGAGCAGTACTTC. Its protein product is CASSLGPGGASYEQYF.